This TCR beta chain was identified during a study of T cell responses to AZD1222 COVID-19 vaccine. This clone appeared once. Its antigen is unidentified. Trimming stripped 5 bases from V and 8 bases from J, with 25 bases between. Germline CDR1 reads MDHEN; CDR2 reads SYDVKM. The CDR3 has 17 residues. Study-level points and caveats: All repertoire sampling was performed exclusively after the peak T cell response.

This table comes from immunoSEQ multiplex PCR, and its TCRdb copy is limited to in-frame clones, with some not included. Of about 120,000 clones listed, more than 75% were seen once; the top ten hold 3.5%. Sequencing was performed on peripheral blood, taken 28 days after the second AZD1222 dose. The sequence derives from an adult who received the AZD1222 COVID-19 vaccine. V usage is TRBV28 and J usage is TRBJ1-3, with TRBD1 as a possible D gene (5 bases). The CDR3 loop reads CASSLPPGREGEYTIYF. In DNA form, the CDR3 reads TGTGCCAGCAGTCTCCCACCAGGCAGGGAAGGGGAATACACCATATATTTT.